The rows below give T cell receptor beta chains drawn from one sample of a study of siplizumab effects on memory and regulatory T cells. Sequenced by immunoSEQ multiplex PCR; TCRdb stores in-frame clones only, minus some. The sample gives approximately 100,000 clones, about 94% of which show up once; around 0.16% is in the top ten. Sequencing input: non-Treg CD4+ T cells sorted from blood. The receptors were gathered from a human donor in good health. Each CDR3 is given with its conserved first and last residue. D genes are given only for firm matches. Rows may omit the clone size; those that give it use once, few, many or a size class.

>TRBV28|-|TRBJ1-2|-
CASSLSGSPYGYTF
TGTGCCAGCAGTTTATCCGGGTCCCCCTATGGCTACACCTTC
>TRBV5-1|-|TRBJ2-3|-
CASSLFFVTDTQYF
TGCGCCAGCAGCTTGTTCTTCGTCACAGATACGCAGTATTTT
>TRBV28|-|TRBJ2-2|-
CASSGTSTGELFF
TGTGCCAGCAGTGGGACAAGCACCGGGGAGCTGTTTTTT
>TRBV6-1|-|TRBJ2-2|-
CASSPEGGRTGELFF
TGTGCCAGCAGCCCGGAGGGGGGGAGAACCGGGGAGCTGTTTTTT
>TRBV6-6|-|TRBJ2-2|-
CACASGTGELFF
TGTGCCTGCGCCTCGGGCACCGGGGAGCTGTTTTTT
>TRBV7-9|-|TRBJ1-4|-
CASSLALGLNEKLFF
TGTGCCAGCAGCTTAGCCCTTGGGCTTAATGAAAAACTGTTTTTT
>TRBV19|-|TRBJ1-6|-
CASSMGGHSPLHF
TGTGCCAGTAGTATGGGCGGGCATTCACCCCTCCACTTT
>TRBV29-1|-|TRBJ1-3|-
CSVQVNSGNTIYF
TGCAGCGTGCAGGTTAACTCTGGAAACACCATATATTTT
>TRBV7-9|-|TRBJ2-3|few
CASSSRTLNRDTQYF
TGTGCCAGCAGCTCTCGGACACTCAATAGGGATACGCAGTATTTT
>TRBV29-1|TRBD1|TRBJ2-3|-
CSVPPGGTDTQYF
TGCAGCGTTCCCCCAGGGGGAACAGATACGCAGTATTTT
>TRBV7-2|TRBD2|TRBJ2-3|-
CASSSGTIADTQYF
TGTGCCAGCAGCTCAGGGACTATCGCAGATACGCAGTATTTT
>TRBV6-1|-|TRBJ2-4|-
CAVKDSGTKNIQYF
TGTGCCGTAAAAGATTCAGGGACCAAAAACATTCAGTACTTC
>TRBV7-9|TRBD1|TRBJ2-2|-
CASSFRQGANTGELFF
TGTGCCAGCAGCTTCAGACAGGGGGCGAACACCGGGGAGCTGTTTTTT
>TRBV5-1|-|TRBJ2-2|-
CASSLDTAANTGELFF
TGCGCCAGCAGCTTGGATACGGCCGCGAACACCGGGGAGCTGTTTTTT
>TRBV21-1|-|TRBJ2-5|-
CASSHQGAADQETQYF
TGTGCCAGCAGCCATCAAGGGGCAGCAGACCAAGAGACCCAGTACTTC
>TRBV9|TRBD1|TRBJ2-3|-
CASSKSGTGLPDTQYF
TGTGCCAGCTCCAAGTCCGGGACAGGGTTACCAGATACGCAGTATTTT
>TRBV7-3|TRBD2|TRBJ2-3|-
CASSKASGTRYF
TGTGCCAGCAGCAAAGCTAGCGGGACCCGGTATTTT
>TRBV10-3|TRBD2|TRBJ2-5|-
CAIGLAGVETQYF
TGTGCCATTGGGCTAGCGGGGGTGGAGACCCAGTACTTC
>TRBV11-2|TRBD2|TRBJ2-2|once
CASSLVPGGIGELFF
TGTGCCAGCAGCTTAGTTCCGGGGGGTATCGGGGAGCTGTTTTTT
>TRBV19|-|TRBJ2-5|-
CASSIGMGVETQYF
TGTGCCAGTAGTATTGGGATGGGGGTGGAGACCCAGTACTTC
>TRBV18|-|TRBJ2-3|-
CASQTGTFGTNTQYF
TGTGCCAGCCAAACCGGTACTTTTGGCACAAATACGCAGTATTTT
>TRBV6-6|-|TRBJ1-1|-
CASSYGGAANTEAFF
TGTGCCAGCAGTTACGGGGGTGCCGCGAACACTGAAGCTTTCTTT
>TRBV11-2|-|TRBJ1-3|-
CASSTTPISGNTIYF
TGTGCCAGCAGCACCACTCCTATCTCTGGAAACACCATATATTTT
>TRBV28|TRBD1|TRBJ2-2|-
CASSLFRLGQVNTGELFF
TGTGCCAGCAGTTTATTTCGTTTGGGACAGGTGAACACCGGGGAGCTGTTTTTT
>TRBV6-6|-|TRBJ1-2|-
CASSSTTNRDYGYTF
TGTGCCAGCAGTTCCACTACTAACAGGGACTATGGCTACACCTTC
>TRBV6-5|-|TRBJ1-3|-
CASTPGDRNTIYF
TGTGCCAGCACTCCCGGGGACAGAAACACCATATATTTT
>TRBV30|-|TRBJ2-7|-
CAWVGRTIYEQYF
TGTGCCTGGGTGGGACGAACCATCTACGAGCAGTACTTC
>TRBV4-1|-|TRBJ1-6|-
CASSQPTKGRKGDSPLHF
TGCGCCAGCAGCCAACCCACGAAGGGTAGGAAAGGCGATTCACCCCTCCACTTT
>TRBV28|TRBD2|TRBJ2-3|-
CASSSLPPGLAGGRPDTQYF
TGTGCCAGCAGTTCCCTCCCGCCGGGACTAGCGGGGGGGCGACCAGATACGCAGTATTTT
>TRBV6-6|-|TRBJ1-6|few
CASSPTSTGPNSPLHF
TGTGCCAGCAGTCCCACCTCCACAGGACCCAATTCACCCCTCCACTTT
>TRBV9|TRBD2|TRBJ2-2|-
CASSAPLAGGENTGELFF
TGTGCCAGCAGCGCCCCGCTAGCGGGGGGGGAAAACACCGGGGAGCTGTTTTTT
>TRBV10-2|TRBD2|TRBJ2-5|-
CASSGSSGGPQETQYF
TGCGCCAGCAGTGGGTCTAGCGGGGGTCCCCAAGAGACCCAGTACTTC
>TRBV5-6|-|TRBJ2-7|-
CASSGGVGGGPDEQYF
TGTGCCAGCAGCGGGGGAGTGGGTGGGGGGCCCGACGAGCAGTACTTC
>TRBV25-1|-|TRBJ1-5|-
CASSEFQGNQPQHF
TGTGCCAGCAGTGAATTTCAGGGCAATCAGCCCCAGCATTTT
>TRBV11-2|-|TRBJ2-1|-
CASSLGRDPSWGEQFF
TGTGCCAGCAGCTTAGGAAGGGACCCGTCCTGGGGTGAGCAGTTCTTC
>TRBV5-4|-|TRBJ1-1|-
CASSLREGGNTEAFF
TGTGCCAGCAGCTTGCGGGAGGGGGGGAACACTGAAGCTTTCTTT
>TRBV2|TRBD1|TRBJ1-2|-
CASRGQAHGYTF
TGTGCCAGCAGGGGACAGGCCCATGGCTACACCTTC
>TRBV6-1|-|TRBJ2-1|-
CASSESGGQFF
TGTGCCAGCAGTGAATCCGGGGGGCAGTTCTTC
>TRBV19|TRBD1|TRBJ2-4|-
CASMGQGASIQYF
TGTGCCAGTATGGGACAGGGTGCGAGCATTCAGTACTTC
>TRBV2|-|TRBJ2-7|-
CASAGGEQYF
TGTGCCAGCGCCGGCGGTGAGCAGTACTTC
>TRBV5-6|-|TRBJ2-7|-
CASSLRGQTSEQYF
TGTGCCAGCAGCTTGAGGGGCCAGACCTCCGAGCAGTACTTC
>TRBV4-3|-|TRBJ1-1|-
CASSQGEDRTAFF
TGCGCCAGCAGCCAAGGAGAGGATCGGACGGCTTTCTTT
>TRBV25-1|TRBD2|TRBJ2-5|-
CASGAGGRETQYF
TGTGCCAGCGGTGCGGGGGGAAGAGAGACCCAGTACTTC
>TRBV11-2|-|TRBJ2-5|-
CASSSTREETQYF
TGTGCCAGCAGTTCCACCAGGGAAGAGACCCAGTACTTC
>TRBV6-5|TRBD1|TRBJ2-7|-
CASSNRGREQYF
TGTGCCAGCAGTAACAGGGGACGGGAGCAGTACTTC
>TRBV30|TRBD2|TRBJ2-5|-
CAWSVQRTSGGQETQYF
TGTGCCTGGAGTGTACAACGGACTAGCGGGGGACAAGAGACCCAGTACTTC
>TRBV18|-|TRBJ2-7|-
CASSPSPGTASSYEQYF
TGTGCCAGCTCACCAAGCCCCGGGACGGCAAGCTCCTACGAGCAGTACTTC
>TRBV4-1|TRBD2|TRBJ2-1|-
CASSQELPGGNEQFF
TGCGCCAGCAGCCAAGAACTTCCGGGGGGCAATGAGCAGTTCTTC
>TRBV18|-|TRBJ2-2|-
CASSPPGQHTGELFF
TGTGCCAGCTCACCACCAGGACAGCACACCGGGGAGCTGTTTTTT
>TRBV27|-|TRBJ1-1|-
CASSLGRPNTEAFF
TGTGCCAGCAGTTTAGGGCGCCCGAACACTGAAGCTTTCTTT
>TRBV19|TRBD1|TRBJ1-2|-
CASSIKDRANYGYTF
TGTGCCAGTAGTATTAAAGACAGGGCTAACTATGGCTACACCTTC
>TRBV4-3|-|TRBJ1-1|-
CASSPTTGRDTEAFF
TGCGCCAGCAGTCCAACTACAGGGAGAGACACTGAAGCTTTCTTT
>TRBV7-9|-|TRBJ1-2|-
CASSLESGVGYTF
TGTGCCAGCAGCTTAGAGTCTGGTGTGGGCTACACCTTC
>TRBV2|-|TRBJ1-2|few
CASSLGQFYGYTF
TGTGCCAGCAGCCTCGGACAGTTTTATGGCTACACCTTC
>TRBV10-1|TRBD2|TRBJ2-2|-
CASSALGTSVGTGELFF
TGCGCCAGCAGTGCACTCGGGACTAGCGTCGGGACCGGGGAGCTGTTTTTT
>TRBV11-1|TRBD1|TRBJ1-2|-
CASSSTGTGGLLYGYTF
TGTGCCAGCAGCTCGACCGGAACAGGGGGACTATTATATGGCTACACCTTC
>TRBV4-2|TRBD2|TRBJ2-3|-
CASSQDRLAGGRGDTQYF
TGTGCCAGCAGCCAAGATCGACTAGCGGGGGGTCGCGGGGATACGCAGTATTTT
>TRBV7-9|TRBD2|TRBJ2-1|-
CASSLETSGGNEQFF
TGTGCCAGCAGCTTAGAGACTAGCGGGGGTAATGAGCAGTTCTTC
>TRBV2|-|TRBJ1-5|-
CASMGVASQPQHF
TGTGCCAGCATGGGGGTGGCCAGTCAGCCCCAGCATTTT
>TRBV28|-|TRBJ2-5|-
CASRTPQGRRETQYF
TGTGCCAGCAGAACCCCACAAGGGCGGCGGGAGACCCAGTACTTC